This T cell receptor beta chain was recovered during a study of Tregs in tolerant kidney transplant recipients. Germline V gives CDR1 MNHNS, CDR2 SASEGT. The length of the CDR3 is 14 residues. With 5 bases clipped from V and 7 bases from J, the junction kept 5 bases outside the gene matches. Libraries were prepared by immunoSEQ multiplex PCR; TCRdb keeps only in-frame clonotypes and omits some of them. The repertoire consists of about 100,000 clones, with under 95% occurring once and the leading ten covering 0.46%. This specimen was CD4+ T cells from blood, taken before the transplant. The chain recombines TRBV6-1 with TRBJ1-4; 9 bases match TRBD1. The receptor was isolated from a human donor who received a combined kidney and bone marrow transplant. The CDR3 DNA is TGTGCCAGCAGTCCGGGACAGGGTTTTGAAAAACTGTTTTTT. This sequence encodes CASSPGQGFEKLFF.